A selection of T cell receptor beta chains follows, all from one sample in a study of blood T cell repertoires in COVID-19. Sequencing was performed with immunoSEQ multiplex PCR; in TCRdb, only in-frame clones are kept and a portion is missing. The data hold around 250,000 clones, with roughly 87% observed a single time. Sequenced sample: peripheral blood. These receptors came from a woman aged 35 to 49 who had recovered from COVID-19. Each CDR3 is given with its conserved first and last residue. D genes are given only for firm matches. Size is omitted from some rows. Given values are once, few, many or a class for expanded clones.

v_gene	abundance	d_gene	j_gene	CDR3nt	CDR3aa
TRBV18	NA	TRBD1	TRBJ2-6	TGTGCCAGCTCACCCAGCGGACAGGGGACTGGGGCCAACGTCCTGACTTTC	CASSPSGQGTGANVLTF
TRBV6-5	NA	NA	TRBJ2-2	TGTGCCAGCAGTCCCAGACAGGGAGGCACCGGGGAGCTGTTTTTT	CASSPRQGGTGELFF
TRBV11-2	NA	TRBD2	TRBJ2-1	TGTGCCAGCAGCTTACGATTAGCGGGAGGGCAATACAATGAGCAGTTCTTC	CASSLRLAGGQYNEQFF
TRBV6-1	few	NA	TRBJ1-4	TGTGCCAGCAGTGAGACAGCAACTAATGAAAAACTGTTTTTT	CASSETATNEKLFF
TRBV7-9	NA	NA	TRBJ1-5	TGTGCCAGCAGCTTAGGCAGGGCGGATCAGCCCCAGCATTTT	CASSLGRADQPQHF
TRBV2	once	NA	TRBJ1-5	TGTGCCAGCAGTGAAGAAGGAGAGGTCGGTAGCAATCAGCCCCAGCATTTT	CASSEEGEVGSNQPQHF
TRBV7-2	NA	NA	TRBJ2-7	TGTGCCAGCAGCCCGGCAGGACTCCGCGAGCAGTACTTC	CASSPAGLREQYF
TRBV27	NA	TRBD1	TRBJ2-5	TGTGCCAGCAGTTTACCGGACAGGGGAAAGACCCAGTACTTC	CASSLPDRGKTQYF
TRBV27	many	TRBD2	TRBJ2-1	TGTGCCAGCAGTTCTCCCGGGACTAGTGAAAACAATGAGCAGTTCTTC	CASSSPGTSENNEQFF
TRBV6-1	few	NA	TRBJ1-6	TGTGCCAGCAGTGACCCCTTCCAGGGGTCCTATAATTCACCCCTCCACTTT	CASSDPFQGSYNSPLHF
TRBV2	once	NA	TRBJ1-1	TGTGCCAGCAGATTCAGGGTAAAGAACACTGAAGCTTTCTTT	CASRFRVKNTEAFF
TRBV2	NA	TRBD1	TRBJ2-7	TGTGCCAGCAGAGGACAAAGGGACAGCCTAGTTAACCCCTTC	CASRGQRDSLVNPF
TRBV15	NA	NA	TRBJ1-4	TGTGCCACCAGTAGGGAGGACGAAAAACTGTTTTTT	CATSREDEKLFF
TRBV12-5	NA	NA	TRBJ1-5	TGTGCTAGTGGTTTCCAGTTAAATCAGCCCCAGCATTTT	CASGFQLNQPQHF
TRBV14	NA	NA	TRBJ2-2	TGTGCCAGCAGCCAAGTCGTCGCCGGGGAGCTGTTTTTT	CASSQVVAGELFF
TRBV10-3	once	TRBD2	TRBJ2-2	TGTGCCATCAGTGGTGCGGGGGGCTCGAACACCGGGGAGCTGTTTTTT	CAISGAGGSNTGELFF
TRBV19	NA	NA	TRBJ2-3	TGTGCCAGTAGTATAGATCGAGGTAGTGTTACGCAGTATTTT	CASSIDRGSVTQYF
TRBV24-1	NA	NA	TRBJ2-1	TGTGCCACCAGTGCCCTAGGAGGGGAGTCCTACAATGAGCAGTTCTTC	CATSALGGESYNEQFF
TRBV6-5	NA	NA	TRBJ2-7	TGTGCCAGCAGTTACAGGTTGGCAGGGACCTACGAGCAGTACTTC	CASSYRLAGTYEQYF
TRBV9	NA	TRBD1	TRBJ1-6	TGTGCCAGCAGCGTAACAGGGGTTTATTCACCCCTCCACTTT	CASSVTGVYSPLHF
TRBV5-1	few	NA	TRBJ2-7	TGCGCCAGCAGCTTGGAGCCTGGGGCGATCGCCTACGAGCAGTACTTC	CASSLEPGAIAYEQYF
TRBV6-5	NA	TRBD1	TRBJ1-1	TGTGCCAGCAGTTACCAAGCAGGGGGAACTGAAGCTTTCTTT	CASSYQAGGTEAFF
TRBV28	NA	TRBD1	TRBJ1-2	TGTGCCAGCACCGCAGCGACAGGGGAAGGCTACACCTTC	CASTAATGEGYTF
TRBV6-5	NA	NA	TRBJ2-1	TGTGCCAGCAGCCCCGGGTCTGATTCGCGCAATGAGCAGTTCTTC	CASSPGSDSRNEQFF
TRBV28	NA	TRBD1	TRBJ1-1	TGTGCCAGCAGGACCGGACAGGGCGACACTGAAGCTTTCTTT	CASRTGQGDTEAFF